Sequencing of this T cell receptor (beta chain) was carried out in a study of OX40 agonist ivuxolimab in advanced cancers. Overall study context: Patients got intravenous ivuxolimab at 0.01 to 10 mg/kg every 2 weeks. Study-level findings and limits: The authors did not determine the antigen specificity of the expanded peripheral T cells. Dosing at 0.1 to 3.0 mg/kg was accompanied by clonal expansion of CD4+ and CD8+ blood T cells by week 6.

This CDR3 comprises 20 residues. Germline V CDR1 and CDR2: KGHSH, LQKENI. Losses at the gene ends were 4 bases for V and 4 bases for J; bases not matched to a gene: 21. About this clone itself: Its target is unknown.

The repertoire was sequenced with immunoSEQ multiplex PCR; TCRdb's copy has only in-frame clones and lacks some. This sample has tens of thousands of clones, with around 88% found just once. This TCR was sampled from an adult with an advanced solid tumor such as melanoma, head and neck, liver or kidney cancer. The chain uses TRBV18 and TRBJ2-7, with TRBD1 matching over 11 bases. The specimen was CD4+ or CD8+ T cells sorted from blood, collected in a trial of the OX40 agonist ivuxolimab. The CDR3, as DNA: TGTGCCAGCTCACTCCTAGCCCAGTTTCTTGTCCGGGACAGGGGGTACGAGCAGTACTTC. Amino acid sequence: CASSLLAQFLVRDRGYEQYF.